The clone carrying this TCR beta chain was counted once. Per the original data handling: Amplifying reference gene primers gave estimates of nucleated cell counts. Generated by immunoSEQ multiplex PCR, the TCRdb table keeps only in-frame clones and is missing some. V and J calls and clone size are given by that table; D and trimming were obtained from the DNA. This sample has about 59,000 clones; roughly 80% occur once, and the top ten carry roughly 9.7%. The ends lost 7 bases at V and 4 bases at J; junction bases unmatched: 10. The CDR3 extends over 18 amino acids. CDR1 is LNHDA, CDR2 SQIVND, per germline (reference sequence). This sample is drawn from a study of blood T cell repertoires in COVID-19. About the study: COVID-19 samples from acute and convalescent phases originated in the United States, Italy and Spain. The cDNA or gDNA used as material had been derived from T cells, B-cell-depleted T cells, or PBMCs.

This clonotype originated in a human donor in a cohort sampled during active COVID-19. The sequenced sample was peripheral blood. This chain uses TRBV19 with TRBJ2-2, with TRBD2 identical over 15 bases. In DNA form, the CDR3 reads TGTGCCAGTACCCCGGGACTAGCGGGAGGTAGGGCCACCGGGGAGCTGTTTTTT. It codes for CASTPGLAGGRATGELFF.